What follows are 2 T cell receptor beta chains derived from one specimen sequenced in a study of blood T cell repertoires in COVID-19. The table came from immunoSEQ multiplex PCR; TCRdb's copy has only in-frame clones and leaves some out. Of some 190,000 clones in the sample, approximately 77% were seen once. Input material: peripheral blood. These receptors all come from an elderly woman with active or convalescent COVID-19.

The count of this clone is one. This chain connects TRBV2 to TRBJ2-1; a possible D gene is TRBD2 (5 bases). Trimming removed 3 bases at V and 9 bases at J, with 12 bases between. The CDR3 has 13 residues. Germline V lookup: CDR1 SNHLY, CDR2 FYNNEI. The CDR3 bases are TGTGCCAGCAGTGAGGAATCTAGCCTTGAGCAGTTCTTC. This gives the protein CASSEESSLEQFF.

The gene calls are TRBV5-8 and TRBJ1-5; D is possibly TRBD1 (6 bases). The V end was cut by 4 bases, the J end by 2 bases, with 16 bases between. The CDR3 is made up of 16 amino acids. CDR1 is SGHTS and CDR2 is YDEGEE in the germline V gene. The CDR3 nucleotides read TGTGCCAGCAGCCCGAACAGGGAGGGTGGCAATCAGCCCCAGCATTTT. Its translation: CASSPNREGGNQPQHF.